This T cell receptor beta chain was identified during a study of T cell changes during pregnancy in multiple sclerosis. The repertoire was sequenced with immunoSEQ multiplex PCR; TCRdb's copy has only in-frame clones and lacks some. The sample shows approximately 52,000 clones, 88% of them seen only once. The V gene's germline CDR1 is SGDLS and CDR2 YYNGEE. CDR3 length equals 16 residues. V gave up 1 base and J gave up 0 bases, with 12 bases separating them. The chain employs TRBV9 and TRBJ2-3, with a possible D match to TRBD2 (6 bases). Sequences were derived from CD4+ T cells from peripheral blood mononuclear cells, sampled in the second trimester of pregnancy. The sequence was collected from a female donor with multiple sclerosis, enrolled in a pregnancy study. CDR3 DNA: TGTGCCAGCAGCGTATTCCGGGAGCCAAGCACAGATACGCAGTATTTT. This codes for CASSVFREPSTDTQYF.